Listed below are T cell receptor beta chains from one sample, sequenced in a study of T cell responses to AZD1222 COVID-19 vaccine. Sequenced by immunoSEQ multiplex PCR; TCRdb stores in-frame clones only, minus some. In the table there are hundreds of thousands of clones, 90% to 95% of which are singletons. The sequencing used peripheral blood, collected on day 0 of MenACWY control vaccination. The receptor source for this set is an adult in good health. The CDR3 runs from the conserved cysteine through the conserved F or W. D genes are given only for firm matches. Only part of the rows carry a size: once, few, many, or a class if the clone is expanded.

D: TRBD2
V: TRBV3-1/TRBV3-2
size: NA
J: TRBJ2-1
DNA: TGTGCCAGCAGCCGGTCTAGCGGGGGGGCTGAGCAGTTCTTC
CDR3: CASSRSSGGAEQFF

D: NA
V: TRBV7-2
size: NA
J: TRBJ2-1
DNA: TGTGCCAGCAGCTTAGGATGGCCCAGCGATGAGCAGTTCTTC
CDR3: CASSLGWPSDEQFF

D: NA
V: TRBV5-4
size: NA
J: TRBJ2-3
DNA: TGTGCCAGCAGCTTGGGGGGGGTGAGCACAGATACGCAGTATTTT
CDR3: CASSLGGVSTDTQYF

D: NA
V: TRBV29-1
size: NA
J: TRBJ2-5
DNA: TGCAGCGTTGAGCGGCAGGCCCAAGAGACCCAGTACTTC
CDR3: CSVERQAQETQYF

D: NA
V: TRBV2
size: NA
J: TRBJ2-5
DNA: TGTGCCAGCAGTGAGCAGGGAGGATTTGGGACCCAGTACTTC
CDR3: CASSEQGGFGTQYF

D: TRBD1
V: TRBV5-1
size: once
J: TRBJ1-4
DNA: TGCGCCAGCAGCTTAGGGACAGGGGGCATTTCAACTAATGAAAAACTGTTTTTT
CDR3: CASSLGTGGISTNEKLFF

D: NA
V: TRBV7-9
size: once
J: TRBJ1-6
DNA: TGTGCCAGCAGCCCCCAGCTCCTGAGCTCCTATAATTCACCCCTCCACTTT
CDR3: CASSPQLLSSYNSPLHF

D: TRBD1
V: TRBV30
size: NA
J: TRBJ1-2
DNA: TGTGCCTGGAGTGTAGAAGGGGGCCCTCCGAAGGACGGCTACACCTTC
CDR3: CAWSVEGGPPKDGYTF

D: NA
V: TRBV5-5
size: NA
J: TRBJ2-2
DNA: TGTGCCAGCAGCCCCGAGGTAGCCGGGGAGCTGTTTTTT
CDR3: CASSPEVAGELFF

D: NA
V: TRBV3-1/TRBV3-2
size: NA
J: TRBJ2-3
DNA: TGTGCCAGCAGCCGCCGGGTCGAGCCGATCACAGATACGCAGTATTTT
CDR3: CASSRRVEPITDTQYF

D: NA
V: TRBV5-4
size: NA
J: TRBJ1-2
DNA: TGTGCCAGCAGCTTGGCTGGCGGGGAAGGCTATGGCTACACCTTC
CDR3: CASSLAGGEGYGYTF

D: NA
V: TRBV24-1
size: NA
J: TRBJ2-3
DNA: TGTGCCACCAGTGGGCAGAGCACAGATACGCAGTATTTT
CDR3: CATSGQSTDTQYF

D: TRBD1
V: TRBV28
size: NA
J: TRBJ1-2
DNA: TGTGCCAGCAGGATCGGGACAGGGCAAGGCTACACCTTC
CDR3: CASRIGTGQGYTF

D: TRBD1
V: TRBV19
size: NA
J: TRBJ1-5
DNA: TGTGCCAGTAGTATGGGGACAGGGGTTAGGCAGCCCCAGCATTTT
CDR3: CASSMGTGVRQPQHF

D: NA
V: TRBV5-1
size: NA
J: TRBJ1-2
DNA: TGCGCCAGCAGCTCCGGCTCTCATGGCTACACCTTC
CDR3: CASSSGSHGYTF

D: NA
V: TRBV9
size: NA
J: TRBJ1-4
DNA: TGTGCCAGCAGCTCCCAGGCAGGGCCCAATGAAAAACTGTTTTTT
CDR3: CASSSQAGPNEKLFF

D: TRBD1
V: TRBV28
size: NA
J: TRBJ1-1
DNA: TGTGCCAGCAGCGGGACAGGGTTGGGGGCTTTCTTT
CDR3: CASSGTGLGAFF

D: NA
V: TRBV7-8
size: few
J: TRBJ2-5
DNA: TGTGCCAGCAGCGCAAACAGGGCAGCAAGGTCAGCAGGAGAGACCCAGTACTTC
CDR3: CASSANRAARSAGETQYF

D: NA
V: TRBV5-8
size: NA
J: TRBJ1-2
DNA: TGTGCCAGCAGCTGGGGCTATGGCTACACCTTC
CDR3: CASSWGYGYTF

D: TRBD1
V: TRBV5-4
size: NA
J: TRBJ1-2
DNA: TGTGCCAGCAGCGGCGCCGGGACAGGGGTAAACTATGGCTACACCTTC
CDR3: CASSGAGTGVNYGYTF

D: NA
V: TRBV6-1
size: NA
J: TRBJ1-1
DNA: TGTGCCAGCAGCGAAGAAGCCGAACCGAACACTGAAGCTTTCTTT
CDR3: CASSEEAEPNTEAFF

D: TRBD2
V: TRBV7-2
size: NA
J: TRBJ2-5
DNA: TGTGCCAGCAGCTTAGAGGGACTAGCTGCAGAGACCCAGTACTTC
CDR3: CASSLEGLAAETQYF

D: NA
V: TRBV9
size: NA
J: TRBJ1-5
DNA: TGTGCCAGCAGCGTTTCCCCTGAGAGCAATCAGCCCCAGCATTTT
CDR3: CASSVSPESNQPQHF

D: NA
V: TRBV5-5
size: NA
J: TRBJ1-4
DNA: TGTGCCAGCAGCTGGGGGGATGAAAAACTGTTTTTT
CDR3: CASSWGDEKLFF

D: NA
V: TRBV15
size: NA
J: TRBJ2-7
DNA: TGTGCCACCAGCAGAGGGGGGCAGGGAGGATACGAGCAGTACTTC
CDR3: CATSRGGQGGYEQYF

D: TRBD1
V: TRBV18
size: NA
J: TRBJ2-1
DNA: TGTGCCAGCTCACCTCGGGGACAGGTTACCTACAATGAGCAGTTCTTC
CDR3: CASSPRGQVTYNEQFF

D: NA
V: TRBV19
size: NA
J: TRBJ1-1
DNA: TGTGCCAGTAGTATAGGCAGTCTGAACACTGAAGCTTTCTTT
CDR3: CASSIGSLNTEAFF

D: TRBD2
V: TRBV5-1
size: NA
J: TRBJ2-1
DNA: TGCGCCAGCAGCTTTACTAGCGGCAGCTCCTACAATGAGCAGTTCTTC
CDR3: CASSFTSGSSYNEQFF

D: NA
V: TRBV19
size: once
J: TRBJ1-5
DNA: TGTGCCAGTAGTGTGGCCGGAGGCCTTAATCAGCCCCAGCATTTT
CDR3: CASSVAGGLNQPQHF

D: NA
V: TRBV5-4
size: NA
J: TRBJ2-5
DNA: TGTGCCAGCAGCTTTGACCCCCAAGAGACCCAGTACTTC
CDR3: CASSFDPQETQYF

D: NA
V: TRBV11-2
size: NA
J: TRBJ2-1
DNA: TGTGCCAGCAGCCCTGAAACAGGGACGAGCTCCTACAATGAGCAGTTCTTC
CDR3: CASSPETGTSSYNEQFF

D: NA
V: TRBV11-2
size: NA
J: TRBJ2-2
DNA: TGTGCCAGCGGATCCCTCGGGTACACCGGGGAGCTGTTTTTT
CDR3: CASGSLGYTGELFF

D: NA
V: TRBV5-1
size: NA
J: TRBJ1-6
DNA: TGCGCCAGCAGCCCGGGACTTTCGAGCTCCTATAATTCACCCCTCCACTTT
CDR3: CASSPGLSSSYNSPLHF

D: NA
V: TRBV5-5
size: NA
J: TRBJ1-1
DNA: TGTGCCAGCAGACTAGACGAGGAAGCTTTCTTT
CDR3: CASRLDEEAFF

D: NA
V: TRBV12-5
size: NA
J: TRBJ2-7
DNA: TGTGCTAGTGCCCTCCGCCAGAACCCTCGACCCCCCATTTCATTGTACGAGCAGTACTTC
CDR3: CASALRQNPRPPISLYEQYF

D: NA
V: TRBV7-9
size: once
J: TRBJ1-4
DNA: TGTGCCAGCAGCTTAGCAGGAACAACTAATGAAAAACTGTTTTTT
CDR3: CASSLAGTTNEKLFF

D: TRBD1
V: TRBV2
size: once
J: TRBJ1-4
DNA: TGTGCCAGCAGAGAAAAGGGGGCAGCTAATGAAAAACTGTTTTTT
CDR3: CASREKGAANEKLFF

D: NA
V: TRBV5-6
size: NA
J: TRBJ1-1
DNA: TGTGCCAGCACCCCACCGGGTCGGAGACTTTTGAACACTGAAGCTTTCTTT
CDR3: CASTPPGRRLLNTEAFF

D: NA
V: TRBV30
size: once
J: TRBJ1-1
DNA: TGTGCCTGGACTCGACAGAACACTGAAGCTTTCTTT
CDR3: CAWTRQNTEAFF